One sample yielded the 5 T cell receptor beta chains listed below, sequenced in a study of cytomegalovirus exposure and HLA in healthy donors. Use of 60 Vbeta and 13 Jbeta primers characterized the PCR. Profiled with immunoSEQ multiplex PCR; TCRdb holds only in-frame clones, not every one. Of roughly 290,000 clones listed, approximately 90% are singletons. The sample taken for sequencing was PBMCs. The receptors stem from a woman under 30 in good health and CMV-seronegative.

As DNA, the CDR3 is TGTGCCAGCAGCTTAGGGGGCGGGGTGTCCTACGAGCAGTACTTC. It yields the protein CASSLGGGVSYEQYF. The V call is TRBV11-2, the J call TRBJ2-7; possible D gene TRBD2, 6 bases. Trimming pared 1 base from V and 1 base from J, leaving 11 bases between. Germline V CDR1 and CDR2: SGHAT, FQNNGV. This CDR3 is built from 15 residues. Full variable domain (outside the CDR3, taken from reference TRBV11-2 and TRBJ2-7): EAGVAQSPRYKIIEKRQSVAFWCNPISGHATLYWYQQILGQGPKLLIQFQNNGVVDDSQLPKDRFSAERLKGVDSTLKIQPAKLEDSAVYLCASSLGGGVSYEQYFGPGTRLTVT.

The chain recombines TRBV10-1 with TRBJ2-3, with D unresolved. The CDR3 loop spans 14 amino acids. V was cut by 2 bases and J by 2 bases, with 8 bases left in between. CDR1 is WNHNN and CDR2 is SYGVQD in the germline V gene (reference sequence). CDR3 sequence: CASSEISYTDTQYF. The CDR3 coding sequence is TGCGCCAGCAGTGAGATCTCCTACACAGATACGCAGTATTTT.

The V and J genes are TRBV10-1 and TRBJ2-2, with D hard to call. Germline V gives CDR1 WNHNN, CDR2 SYGVQD (reference sequence). This CDR3 is built from 14 residues. Trimming pared 7 bases from V and 5 bases from J, leaving 14 bases between. This chain's CDR3 is CASTEQLSTGELFF. CDR3 sequence (DNA): TGCGCCAGCACCGAACAGCTTTCTACCGGGGAGCTGTTTTTT.

This rearrangement joins TRBV6-1 to TRBJ2-1; TRBD2 matches 10 bases. This CDR3 is built from 16 residues. Trimming removed 4 bases from V and 2 bases from J; junction bases left unmatched: 5. Germline V gives CDR1 MNHNS, CDR2 SASEGT. CDR3 nucleotide sequence: TGTGCCAGCAGTGCTACTAGCGGGGTCGCCTACAATGAGCAGTTCTTC. This codes for CASSATSGVAYNEQFF.

The V gene is TRBV5-4, the J gene TRBJ2-3; D gene ambiguous. Germline V gene lookup returns CDR1 SGHNT and CDR2 YYREEE (reference sequence). There are 13 residues in the CDR3. V was shortened by 5 bases and J by 3 bases, with 10 bases between the two germline ends. In DNA form, the CDR3 reads TGTGCCAGCAGTCGATCGGGTACAGATACGCAGTATTTT. This translates into CASSRSGTDTQYF.